A single sample is the source of the 7 T cell receptor beta chains below, sequenced in a study of blood T cell repertoires in COVID-19. Libraries were prepared by immunoSEQ multiplex PCR; TCRdb keeps only in-frame clonotypes and omits some of them. The sample contains about 160,000 clones, approximately 80% of which appear only once. The sequencing input was peripheral blood. The receptors derive from a woman aged 40 to 49 with COVID-19, enrolled during active disease.

As concerns this clone: One end of the junction does not line up with germline, which may come from a read error. The V gene is TRBV7-7, the J gene TRBJ2-1; the match to TRBD1 covers 7 bases. This CDR3 spans 15 amino acids. Germline V CDR1 and CDR2: SSHAT, FNYEAQ (reference sequence). CDR3 residues: CASSLVYDRAGEQFF. CDR3 DNA sequence: TGTGCTAGCAGCTTAGTATATGACAGGGCTGGTGAGCAGTTCTTC. The whole variable domain, filled in from reference TRBV7-7 and TRBJ2-1, reads GAGVSQSPRYKVTKRGQDVTLRCDPISSHATLYWYQQALGQGPEFLTYFNYEAQPDKSGLPSDRFSAERPEGSISTLTIQRTEQRDSAMYRCASSLVYDRAGEQFFGPGTRLTVL.

This clone was detected only once. This chain connects TRBV18 to TRBJ1-6; tentatively, D is TRBD1 (5 bases). Trimming cost V 0 bases and J 7 bases, with 10 bases left between them. Germline V gene lookup returns CDR1 KGHSH and CDR2 LQKENI. This CDR3 spans 15 amino acids. The CDR3 DNA reads TGTGCCAGCTCACCACCGGGCAGACAGAATTCACCCCTCCACTTT. It yields the protein CASSPPGRQNSPLHF.

For this clone: At the DNA level, this CDR3 is encoded by other sequences in the same sample as well. The genes are TRBV9 and TRBJ2-2, with TRBD1 matching 7 bases. This CDR3 has 15 amino acids. In germline, CDR1 is SGDLS, CDR2 YYNGEE. The J segment lost 1 base and the V segment lost 3 bases, leaving 3 bases of the junction unmatched. Here the CDR3 reads CASSARQGNTGELFF. CDR3 in DNA: TGTGCCAGCAGCGCCCGACAGGGGAACACCGGGGAGCTGTTTTTT.

In this sample, this clone turned up a few times. V and J are TRBV2 and TRBJ1-2; D unresolved. Deletions cut 4 bases from V and 6 bases from J, with 12 bases between. The V gene's germline CDR1 is SNHLY and CDR2 FYNNEI. CDR3 length: 13 residues. CDR3 amino acids: CASSGRAGDGYTF. In nucleotides, the CDR3 is TGTGCCAGCAGTGGGAGGGCCGGCGATGGCTACACCTTC.

CDR3 DNA sequence: TGCGCCAGCAGCCAAGATTCGAATGAGCAGTTCTTC. Protein product: CASSQDSNEQFF. The genes are TRBV4-1 and TRBJ2-1; D remains ambiguous. The ends were cut back, 0 bases at V and 7 bases at J, with 4 bases in the middle. Looked up from germline, CDR1 is MGHRA and CDR2 is YSYEKL. CDR3 length equals 12 residues.

J is TRBJ2-1 and V is TRBV7-3; 7 bases map to TRBD2. The V gene's germline CDR1 is SGHTA and CDR2 FQGTGA. The length of the CDR3 is 16 residues. Germline trimming cut 6 bases from V and 1 base from J; bases unmatched to any gene: 9. The CDR3 is CASSPPGGLSYNEQFF. The CDR3 nucleotides are TGTGCCAGCAGTCCACCGGGGGGACTATCCTACAATGAGCAGTTCTTC.

The V gene is TRBV18, the J gene TRBJ1-5; TRBD1 matches 9 bases. In germline, CDR1 is KGHSH, CDR2 LQKENI. The CDR3 spans 14 residues. After removal of 5 bases from V and 7 bases from J, the junction contained 6 bases not matched to a gene. DNA for the CDR3: TGTGCCAGCTCAAGGACAGGGGCCGAGCAGCCCCAGCATTTT. Encoded protein: CASSRTGAEQPQHF.